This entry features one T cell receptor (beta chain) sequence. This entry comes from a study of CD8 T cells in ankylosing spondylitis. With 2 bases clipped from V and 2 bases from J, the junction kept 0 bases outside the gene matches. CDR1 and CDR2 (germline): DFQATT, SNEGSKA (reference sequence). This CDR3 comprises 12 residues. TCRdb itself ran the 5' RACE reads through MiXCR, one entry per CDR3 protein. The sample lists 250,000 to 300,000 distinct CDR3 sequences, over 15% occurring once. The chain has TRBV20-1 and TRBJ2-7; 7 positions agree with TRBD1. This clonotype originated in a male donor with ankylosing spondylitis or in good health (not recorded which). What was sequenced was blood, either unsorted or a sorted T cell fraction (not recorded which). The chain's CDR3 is CSARQGAYEQYV. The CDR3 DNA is TGCAGTGCTAGACAGGGGGCCTACGAGCAGTACGTC.